The 23 T cell receptor beta chains below come from one sample, sequenced in a study of CD4+ T cells in melanoma. The data were produced by immunoSEQ multiplex PCR, yet TCRdb's version contains in-frame clones alone and is incomplete. Among around 12,000 clones listed, less than 75% were seen once. The specimen sequenced was cells from a culture (not recorded whether cultured in vitro). The receptor set was obtained from a human donor with melanoma.

CDR3 protein: CASSPRGAVNTEAFF. The DNA for the CDR3 is TGTGCCAGCTCACCAAGGGGAGCGGTGAACACTGAAGCTTTCTTT. The rearrangement links TRBV18 to TRBJ1-1; a possible D gene is TRBD1 (5 bases). This CDR3 spans 15 amino acids. The V gene lost 2 bases and the J gene lost 0 bases, with 10 bases spanning the gap. Germline V lookup: CDR1 KGHSH, CDR2 LQKENI.

The gene calls are TRBV27 and TRBJ1-1; D not certain. V dropped 7 bases and J dropped 1 base, with 7 bases sitting between them. CDR3 length equals 12 residues. Germline V gene sequence: CDR1 MNHEY, CDR2 SMNVEV (reference sequence). The CDR3 loop is CASKVGNTEAFF. The CDR3 DNA reads TGTGCCAGCAAGGTGGGGAACACTGAAGCTTTCTTT.

This clone has a handful of counts. The chain employs TRBV30 and TRBJ1-2; no clear D. Per germline, CDR1 GTSNPN and CDR2 SVGIG (reference sequence). There are 14 residues in the CDR3. V lost 3 bases to trimming and J lost 7 bases, with 18 bases between them. The CDR3 sequence: CAWSGDKAMGGYTF. DNA for the CDR3: TGTGCCTGGAGCGGAGACAAGGCGATGGGTGGCTACACCTTC.

The V call is TRBV15, the J call TRBJ1-5; maybe TRBD1 (5 bases). The germline V and J ends were trimmed by 1 base and 5 bases, with 12 bases remaining between them. CDR1 and CDR2 from the germline V gene are LNHNV and YYDKDF (reference sequence). The CDR3 has 15 residues. CDR3 amino acids: CATSRGGRKDQPQHF. In DNA, the CDR3 is TGTGCCACCAGCAGAGGGGGCAGAAAAGATCAGCCCCAGCATTTT.

This clone is medium-sized by share. The V call is TRBV5-1, the J call TRBJ1-4, with a weak D call TRBD1 (5 bases). CDR3 size: 15 residues. V was pared by 0 bases and J by 8 bases, with 14 bases between. Germline CDR1 is SGHRS and CDR2 is YFSETQ. The CDR3 sequence: CASSLAHQGHEKLFF. The CDR3 DNA follows: TGCGCCAGCAGCTTGGCCCACCAAGGACACGAAAAACTGTTTTTT.

CDR3 amino acids: CASRGYNEQFF. Here the CDR3 DNA reads TGTGCCAGCAGGGGGTACAATGAGCAGTTCTTC. The J gene is TRBJ2-1, the V gene TRBV5-5; D call uncertain. This CDR3 spans 11 amino acids. Trimming removed 5 bases at V and 4 bases at J, with 4 bases between. CDR1 is SGHKS, CDR2 YYEKEE, per germline (reference sequence).

The gene calls are TRBV6-5 and TRBJ1-1, with 8 bases fitting TRBD1. This CDR3 is 14 amino acids long. After removal of 5 bases from V and 5 bases from J, the junction contained 7 bases not matched to a gene. Germline CDR1 is MNHEY and CDR2 is SVGAGI. The CDR3 here is CASSATGGRTEAFF. The CDR3 DNA follows: TGTGCCAGCAGTGCAACAGGGGGTCGGACTGAAGCTTTCTTT.

This clone qualifies as medium-sized. This chain joins TRBV2 and TRBJ1-1; 7 bases agree with TRBD1. With 7 bases clipped from V and 2 bases from J, the junction kept 4 bases outside the gene matches. This CDR3 has 13 residues. Germline V gives CDR1 SNHLY, CDR2 FYNNEI. Written as DNA, the CDR3 is TGTGCCAGCAAGGGGACAGCCAACACTGAAGCTTTCTTT. As protein: CASKGTANTEAFF. Variable domain in full (rest from reference TRBV2 and TRBJ1-1): EPEVTQTPSHQVTQMGQEVILRCVPISNHLYFYWYRQILGQKVEFLVSFYNNEISEKSEIFDDQFSVERPDGSNFTLKIRSTKLEDSAMYFCASKGTANTEAFFGQGTRLTVV.

The chain has TRBV7-3 and TRBJ2-1, with D unresolved. CDR1 and CDR2 from the germline V gene are SGHTA and FQGTGA. The CDR3 consists of 13 residues. Deletions cut 2 bases from V and 7 bases from J, with 9 bases between. This chain's CDR3 is CASSLGSVNEQFF. CDR3 DNA: TGTGCCAGCAGCTTAGGGTCCGTGAATGAGCAGTTCTTC.

The rearrangement joins TRBV19 to TRBJ1-2, with D possibly matching TRBD1 (6 bases). Trimming removed 4 bases from V and 2 bases from J, with 14 bases in between. This CDR3 is 15 amino acids long. CDR1 and CDR2 from the germline V gene are LNHDA and SQIVND (reference sequence). CDR3 coding DNA: TGTGCCAGTAGTAAAGACAGGCCGGGGAACTATGGCTACACCTTC. Protein: CASSKDRPGNYGYTF.

CDR3 protein: CASSEEPGGHTGELFF. For the CDR3, the DNA is TGTGCCAGCAGTGAAGAACCGGGGGGCCACACCGGGGAGCTGTTTTTT. V and J are TRBV6-1 and TRBJ2-2; D is perhaps TRBD2 (7 bases). This CDR3 contains 16 residues. From germline, CDR1 is MNHNS and CDR2 SASEGT. Trimming took off 1 base at V and 3 bases at J, with 12 bases between the two ends.

J is TRBJ1-3 and V is TRBV5-1; D gene unclear. The CDR3 extends over 16 amino acids. Germline V lookup: CDR1 SGHRS, CDR2 YFSETQ. V lost 0 bases to trimming and J lost 0 bases, with 10 bases between them. For the CDR3, the DNA is TGCGCCAGCAGCTTGGCCCCAGGAGACTCTGGAAACACCATATATTTT. This gives the protein CASSLAPGDSGNTIYF. The full variable domain, in which reference TRBV5-1 and TRBJ1-3 provide the parts outside the CDR3, is KAGVTQTPRYLIKTRGQQVTLSCSPISGHRSVSWYQQTPGQGLQFLFEYFSETQRNKGNFPGRFSGRQFSNSRSEMNVSTLELGDSALYLCASSLAPGDSGNTIYFGEGSWLTVV.

This chain links TRBV6-1 with TRBJ1-5; the match to TRBD1 covers 7 bases. V was clipped by 2 bases and J by 3 bases; unmatched bases: 4. The CDR3 is made up of 15 amino acids. Germline V gene sequence: CDR1 MNHNS, CDR2 SASEGT. CDR3 region: CASSESDRANQPQHF. The CDR3 DNA sequence: TGTGCCAGCAGTGAAAGCGACAGGGCCAATCAGCCCCAGCATTTT.

This clone was seen a handful of times. This rearrangement joins TRBV5-6 to TRBJ2-2; 9 bases match TRBD1. The CDR3 is made up of 18 amino acids. Germline V gene lookup returns CDR1 SGHDT and CDR2 YYEEEE. J gave up 4 bases and V 4 bases, and 14 bases lay outside the gene matches. The CDR3 protein is CASSRLTYRGRGTGELFF. For the CDR3, the DNA is TGTGCCAGCAGCCGACTAACCTACAGGGGGCGTGGCACCGGGGAGCTGTTTTTT.

This chain links TRBV5-4 with TRBJ2-7, with TRBD1 matching over 8 bases. J was trimmed by 6 bases and V by 1 base; bases with no gene match: 9. The CDR3 runs 15 residues. The germline V gene has CDR1 SGHNT and CDR2 YYREEE (reference sequence). CDR3 nucleotide sequence: TGTGCCAGCAGCTTGATGGACAGGGATCAGAGCGAGCAGTACTTC. It encodes CASSLMDRDQSEQYF.

The chain links TRBV11-1 to TRBJ2-3, with D maybe TRBD2 (5 bases). The CDR3 extends over 17 amino acids. Germline-derived CDR1 and CDR2 are SGHAT and FQDESV (reference sequence). V was trimmed by 2 bases and J by 4 bases, leaving 19 bases between them. CDR3 residues: CASSLQSTSYGADTQYF. The DNA of the CDR3 is TGTGCCAGCAGCTTACAATCTACTAGTTATGGGGCAGATACGCAGTATTTT.

This clone appeared a few times. The rearrangement links TRBV5-6 to TRBJ1-6; a possible D gene is TRBD1 (5 bases). The V end lost 4 bases, the J end lost 13 bases, and 15 bases lay between the germline ends. Per the germline V gene, CDR1 is SGHDT and CDR2 is YYEEEE. The length of the CDR3 is 13 residues. CDR3 amino acids: CASSDVGTGPLHF. The CDR3 DNA sequence: TGTGCCAGCAGCGACGTTGGGACGGGGCCCCTCCACTTT.

This chain links TRBV15 with TRBJ1-5; TRBD1 matches 9 bases. Germline V gives CDR1 LNHNV, CDR2 YYDKDF (reference sequence). The CDR3 runs 19 residues. V lost 3 bases and J lost 3; bases outside the gene matches: 15. The DNA of the CDR3 is TGTGCCACCAGCAGCGGAACCCCTCTCAGGGACAGGGACAATCAGCCCCAGCATTTT. This codes for CATSSGTPLRDRDNQPQHF.

This clone appeared once. The rearrangement links TRBV19 to TRBJ2-6; D is unclear. CDR3 length equals 16 residues. Trimming took off 3 bases at V and 0 bases at J, with 9 bases between the two ends. The germline gives CDR1 LNHDA, CDR2 SQIVND (reference sequence). The CDR3 DNA reads TGTGCCAGTAGTATTTCCGGCAGCTCTGGGGCCAACGTCCTGACTTTC. As protein: CASSISGSSGANVLTF. The complete variable domain, with remaining parts taken from reference TRBV19 and TRBJ2-6, reads DGGITQSPKYLFRKEGQNVTLSCEQNLNHDAMYWYRQDPGQGLRLIYYSQIVNDFQKGDIAEGYSVSREKKESFPLTVTSAQKNPTAFYLCASSISGSSGANVLTFGAGSRLTVL.

The rearrangement links TRBV2 to TRBJ1-5; tentatively, D is TRBD1 (5 bases). The CDR3 consists of 14 residues. Germline assignment: CDR1 SNHLY and CDR2 FYNNEI. Deletions cut 5 bases from V and 1 base from J, with 9 bases between. This CDR3 is CASSHDRSNQPQHF. In DNA, the CDR3 is TGTGCCAGCAGTCACGACAGAAGCAATCAGCCCCAGCATTTT. Full variable domain (rest looked up from reference TRBV2 and TRBJ1-5): EPEVTQTPSHQVTQMGQEVILRCVPISNHLYFYWYRQILGQKVEFLVSFYNNEISEKSEIFDDQFSVERPDGSNFTLKIRSTKLEDSAMYFCASSHDRSNQPQHFGDGTRLSIL.

The chain joins TRBV6-5 to TRBJ1-1, with D hard to call. The germline V and J ends were trimmed by 2 bases and 10 bases, with 14 bases remaining between them. The CDR3 is 13 amino acids. The germline gives CDR1 MNHEY, CDR2 SVGAGI. CDR3: CASSYDEVSRAFF. The CDR3 region has the DNA TGTGCCAGCAGTTACGACGAGGTTAGCAGAGCTTTCTTT.

V is TRBV14 and J is TRBJ2-5, with 7 bases fitting TRBD1. This CDR3 contains 22 residues. Germline V gives CDR1 SGHDN, CDR2 FVKESK. With V trimmed by 3 bases and J by 2 bases, 27 bases remained unmatched. The CDR3 region is CASSQDSLLLTGFEVTQETQYF. The CDR3 nucleotides read TGTGCCAGCAGCCAGGATTCGCTCTTATTGACAGGGTTCGAGGTGACACAAGAGACCCAGTACTTC.

The chain couples TRBV5-1 to TRBJ1-1; 7 bases fit TRBD1. Germline V gene sequence: CDR1 SGHRS, CDR2 YFSETQ. The V gene end was trimmed by 5 bases and the J gene end by 0 bases; junction bases not matched to a gene: 7. CDR3 length: 15 residues. CDR3 nucleotides: TGCGCCAGCAGAGAGGGGGCACAGATGAACACTGAAGCTTTCTTT. This encodes CASREGAQMNTEAFF.